Shown below are 2 T cell receptor beta chains from a single sample sequenced in a study of blood T cells in healthy people across ages. Primers used in a second PCR of about 7 to 12 cycles were a sample-barcoded 5' primer and a J-beta primer mix. In TCRdb, the 5' RACE reads were re-called with MiXCR into one record per CDR3 protein. The sample lists around 750,000 distinct CDR3 sequences, roughly 53% seen once, with approximately 40% in the top ten. Sequencing was carried out using blood. The receptors stem from an elderly man in good health.

The table lists this clonotype with a count of one. V gene TRBV28 combines with J gene TRBJ2-7; D unclear. This CDR3 comprises 11 residues. The germline CDR1 and CDR2 sequences are MDHEN and SYDVKM. Trimming left V 10 bases short and J 4 bases short, with 11 bases between. The CDR3 region has the DNA TGTGCCACCCTAATGCGGTACGAGCAGTACTTC. It specifies CATLMRYEQYF. The variable domain in full, with the rest retrieved from reference TRBV28 and TRBJ2-7, is DVKVTQSSRYLVKRTGEKVFLECVQDMDHENMFWYRQDPGLGLRLIYFSYDVKMKEKGDIPEGYSVSREKKERFSLILESASTNQTSMYLCATLMRYEQYFGPGTRLTVT.

In its sample, this clonotype was seen a few times. The chain carries TRBV5-1 and TRBJ2-6; D gene ambiguous. CDR3 length equals 16 residues. Germline V gene data show CDR1 as SGHRS and CDR2 as YFSETQ. V was trimmed by 0 bases and J by 0 bases, leaving 7 bases between them. CDR3 sequence (DNA): TGCGCCAGCAGCTTGGAAGGGATCTCTGGGGCCAACGTCCTGACTTTC. It translates to CASSLEGISGANVLTF.